This T cell receptor (beta chain) originates from a study of T-cell reconstitution after alpha-beta-depleted transplantation in children. The length of the CDR3 is 19 residues. The V gene's germline CDR1 is SGHAT and CDR2 FQNNGV. The trim removed 0 bases at V and 1 base at J, leaving 10 bases unmatched. The TCRbeta library incorporated unique molecular identifiers. MiXCR was run by TCRdb on the PCR reads, yielding one entry per CDR3 protein. The sample lists some 240,000 distinct CDR3 sequences, approximately 9.8% occurring once. In this sample, this clonotype turned up many times. The chain combines TRBV11-2 with TRBJ2-2; TRBD2 matches at 8 bases. This TCR derives from a human donor who donated a stem cell graft to a child with SCID. The material sequenced was PBMCs from the stem cell graft donor, taken from the stem cell graft. CDR3 in amino acids: CASSLEGLAGLMNTGELFF. The CDR3 nucleotides are TGTGCCAGCAGCTTAGAGGGGTTAGCGGGACTGATGAACACCGGGGAGCTGTTTTTT. Based on the CDR3 plus reference TRBV11-2 and TRBJ2-2, the full variable domain is EAGVAQSPRYKIIEKRQSVAFWCNPISGHATLYWYQQILGQGPKLLIQFQNNGVVDDSQLPKDRFSAERLKGVDSTLKIQPAKLEDSAVYLCASSLEGLAGLMNTGELFFGEGSRLTVL.